This T cell receptor beta chain was sequenced during a study of T-cell memory formation after mild COVID-19 listed by TCRdb under 2021. Looking at the study overall: TCR sequence clusters from the two donors were found to be largely donor specific. T-cell clones expanding and contracting after mild COVID-19 in a couple of donors were tracked by longitudinal TCRalpha and TCRbeta repertoire sequencing. The cohort was made up of two young adult volunteers, one female and one male, who were previously healthy. The paper as a whole reports these results and caveats: Contracting CD4+ clones turned up mainly in the CM and EM memory subsets, whereas EMRA was where CD8+ clones were enriched. The detection of some responding clones in pre-infection memory suggests that pre-existing cross-reactive memory T cells joined the SARS-CoV-2 response. Clones that contracted from day 15 to 85 showed balanced CD4/CD8 phenotypes, whereas a second wave of clones that expanded from day 15 to 37 leaned towards CD4+. The study included only a couple of mild cases, and larger cohorts that include severe cases with pre-infection samples were judged to be necessary. Whether the second-wave clones peaking on day 37 were SARS-CoV-2 specific was not confirmed.

Per the germline V gene, LGHNA is the CDR1 and YSLEER is the CDR2. The CDR3, cysteine through phenylalanine, is 14 amino acids long. This entry keeps only the CDR3 DNA: 42 bases, framed from base 1. Cut back by 0 bases and 4 bases, the V and J ends lie 6 bases apart. Of note for this clonotype: Its binding antigen is unknown. No base quality values were provided; no much bigger clone lies one nucleotide off.

Ficoll-Paque density gradient centrifugation was used to isolate PBMCs. Sequencing relied on an Illumina NovaSeq 6000. Using 5'RACE with constant-segment primers, TCRalpha and TCRbeta cDNA libraries were constructed, with sample barcodes and unique molecular identifiers added in the process. Trizol reagent was used to extract RNA from every sample. The libraries were amplified in two PCR steps, and the second step added a second sample barcode and Illumina TruSeq adapters. The libraries were sequenced on an Illumina NovaSeq using 2 x 150 bp paired-end reads. The source study handled its data this way. Reads were demultiplexed and collapsed into UMI-guided consensus sequences with migec v1.2.7. Using mixcr v2.1.11, the UMI consensuses were aligned to TRA and TRB V and J templates and assembled into clonotypes. A clonotype was counted as expanded or contracted only when both edgeR and NoisET called the clonotype significant, with the noise models trained on biological replicates. For edgeR calls, the thresholds were a false discovery rate-adjusted p below 0.01 and a log2 fold-change of 1. PCA with hierarchical clustering of max-normalized trajectories of the 1000 most abundant clonotypes was used as exploratory dynamics analysis. The CD4 or CD8 phenotype of responding clones was assigned using the separately sequenced CD4+ and CD8+ repertoires. TCRdb cleaned the public reads at Q25 with fastp, built clones with MiXCR and kept in-frame beta chains. Every distinct CDR3 protein forms one entry, paired with its most common genes and DNA. TCRdb, not the authors, supplied the V and J calls. Within this sample are around 260,000 distinct CDR3 sequences, with about 17% of them counted one time only. Roughly 20% of the sample is in the top ten clones.

The source is a man aged 18 to 30 who had mild COVID-19 (a few samples of this study predate the infection). The sample titles of this study are shuffled in the database, so cell type and time point are left out; the donor was told from shared clones. The chain uses TRBV4-3 and TRBJ2-2, with the D gene uncertain. Sample: PBMCs or a T cell subset sorted from them (not recorded which). The CDR3 in this case is CASSQDGVTGELFF. The nucleotides are TGCGCCAGCAGCCAAGATGGGGTCACCGGGGAGCTGTTTTTT.